The 11 T cell receptor beta chains in this list originate from one sample, sequenced in a study of OX40 agonist ivuxolimab in advanced cancers. Assay: immunoSEQ multiplex PCR; the TCRdb copy retains only in-frame clones and omits some. The data contain tens of thousands of clones, 90% of them singletons. Here the sequenced sample was CD4+ or CD8+ T cells sorted from blood, taken in a trial of the OX40 agonist ivuxolimab. The receptors here all came from an adult with an advanced solid tumor such as melanoma, head and neck, liver or kidney cancer.

This clone was found a few times. V usage is TRBV7-9 and J usage is TRBJ2-4; possible D gene TRBD1, 6 bases. Germline CDR1 and CDR2: SEHNR and FQNEAQ (reference sequence). V lost 8 bases, J lost 0 bases, and 20 bases lay in between. CDR3 length equals 17 residues. Here the CDR3 DNA reads TGTGCCAGCGGATTACAGGGTAAAACCGTAGCCAAAAACATTCAGTACTTC. This gives the protein CASGLQGKTVAKNIQYF.

This clone was seen a single time. The rearrangement links TRBV5-6 to TRBJ1-4; 8 nucleotides match TRBD1. J was trimmed by 9 bases and V by 2 bases; bases with no gene match: 3. Germline CDR1 is SGHDT and CDR2 is YYEEEE. The CDR3 consists of 13 residues. The DNA for the CDR3 is TGTGCCAGCAGCTTCCGCAGGGGGCAAAAACTGTTTTTT. Amino acid sequence: CASSFRRGQKLFF.

The chain carries TRBV19 and TRBJ1-1; 12 nucleotides match TRBD1. This CDR3 is 15 amino acids long. Per germline, CDR1 LNHDA and CDR2 SQIVND (reference sequence). V was pared by 5 bases and J by 5 bases, with 6 bases of the junction left unmatched. This CDR3 reads CASSLGTGGYTEAFF. The DNA of the CDR3 is TGTGCCAGTAGTCTGGGGACAGGGGGCTATACTGAAGCTTTCTTT.

This chain joins TRBV7-3 and TRBJ1-1; no clear D gene. The CDR3 has 13 amino acids. Germline-derived CDR1 and CDR2 are SGHTA and FQGTGA. Between the trimmed V and J ends, which lost 4 bases and 0 bases, there was a span of 6 bases. CDR3 amino acids: CASSYMVNTEAFF. DNA for the CDR3: TGTGCCAGCAGCTATATGGTGAACACTGAAGCTTTCTTT. The whole variable domain, remainder taken from reference TRBV7-3 and TRBJ1-1, is GAGVSQTPSNKVTEKGKYVELRCDPISGHTALYWYRQSLGQGPEFLIYFQGTGAADDSGLPNDRFFAVRPEGSVSTLKIQRTERGDSAVYLCASSYMVNTEAFFGQGTRLTVV.

The chain has TRBV7-6 and TRBJ2-2, with a possible D match to TRBD1 (5 bases). The CDR3 totals 16 residues. In germline, CDR1 is SGHVS, CDR2 FNYEAQ. The ends were cut back, 0 bases at V and 5 bases at J, with 13 bases in the middle. Here the CDR3 DNA reads TGTGCCAGCAGCTTAGCGTGGGGCAGGGCTACCGGGGAGCTGTTTTTT. Protein: CASSLAWGRATGELFF.

The chain couples TRBV28 to TRBJ1-1; TRBD1 matches 12 bases. The CDR3 consists of 14 residues. Germline-derived CDR1 and CDR2 are MDHEN and SYDVKM. V lost 5 bases to trimming and J lost 10 bases; unmatched junction nucleotides: 8. The CDR3 loop reads CASSRDRGLASAFF. The CDR3 DNA is TGTGCCAGCAGTCGGGACAGGGGGCTCGCTTCAGCTTTCTTT.

The chain employs TRBV19 and TRBJ2-3; D gene uncertain. V lost 5 bases and J 2 bases, leaving 17 bases between the germline ends. This CDR3 has 16 residues. CDR1 is LNHDA, CDR2 SQIVND, per germline (reference sequence). For the CDR3, the DNA is TGTGCCAGTAGTGCAGGAGCAGACCTAATCACAGATACGCAGTATTTT. This encodes CASSAGADLITDTQYF.

This sequence joins TRBV20-1 and TRBJ1-1; no clear D. Trimming took 3 bases from V and 7 from J, leaving 9 bases between them. Germline V gene data show CDR1 as DFQATT and CDR2 as SNEGSKA (reference sequence). The CDR3 length is 11 residues. CDR3 sequence: CSARATDEAFF. The CDR3, as DNA: TGCAGTGCTAGGGCCACAGATGAAGCTTTCTTT.

This rearrangement joins TRBV4-1 to TRBJ2-7; no clear D. Germline CDR1 MGHRA, CDR2 YSYEKL. Trimming removed 4 bases at V and 1 base at J, with 14 bases between. This CDR3 comprises 15 residues. Here the CDR3 reads CASSPRVLGSYEQYF. CDR3 coding DNA: TGCGCCAGCAGCCCCCGAGTCCTTGGGTCCTACGAGCAGTACTTC.

This chain connects TRBV30 to TRBJ2-7; 10 positions agree with TRBD2. Germline CDR1 and CDR2: GTSNPN and SVGIG (reference sequence). This CDR3 is built from 16 residues. Losses at the gene ends were 2 bases for V and 5 bases for J; bases not matched to a gene: 12. CDR3 nucleotide sequence: TGTGCCTGGAGTTCCGGGGTTAGCGGGGGGCCCGACGAGCAGTACTTC. This encodes CAWSSGVSGGPDEQYF.

V is TRBV11-2 and J is TRBJ1-1; D perhaps matches TRBD1 (5 bases). V dropped 6 bases and J dropped 4 bases, with 12 bases sitting between them. CDR1 and CDR2 (germline): SGHAT, FQNNGV. The CDR3 runs 13 residues. CDR3 in DNA: TGTGCCAGCAGTATTCAGGGAAGCACTGAAGCTTTCTTT. Translation: CASSIQGSTEAFF.